The clone carrying this T cell receptor beta chain was observed a few times. Its matching antigen is unknown. This entry belongs to a study of T-cell memory formation after mild COVID-19. Turning to the study itself: The TCR clusters were mostly specific to one donor.

This CDR3 is built from 17 residues. V gave up 0 bases and J gave up 5 bases; unmatched junction bases: 12. Germline CDR1 is SGHTA and CDR2 is FQGNSA. Findings of the study overall: The pre-infection memory compartment contained some responding clones, suggesting cross-reactive memory joined. For contracting clones, CD4+ ones sat mainly in CM and EM, CD8+ in EMRA.

TCRdb processed the 5' RACE reads anew with MiXCR; each CDR3 protein has one entry. The top ten hold roughly 8.2% of the sample, which has 550,000 to 700,000 distinct CDR3 sequences, around 16% seen once. The chain employs TRBV7-2 and TRBJ2-5; TRBD2 agrees at 7 bases. Sequenced sample: PBMCs or a T cell subset sorted from them (not recorded which). The sequence was obtained from an adult woman who had mild COVID-19 (a few samples of this study predate the infection). Cell type and time point are not known. CDR3 sequence reads: CASSLAHRSSGRETQYF. CDR3 bases: TGTGCCAGCAGCTTAGCTCACCGGTCCTCCGGGAGGGAGACCCAGTACTTC. The full variable domain, in which reference TRBV7-2 and TRBJ2-5 provide the parts outside the CDR3, is GAGVSQSPSNKVTEKGKDVELRCDPISGHTALYWYRQSLGQGLEFLIYFQGNSAPDKSGLPSDRFSAERTGGSVSTLTIQRTQQEDSAVYLCASSLAHRSSGRETQYFGPGTRLLVL.